This T cell receptor beta chain was observed in a study of long-term antiretroviral therapy in people with HIV. immunoSEQ v3.0 was run at survey level. Profiling relied on immunoSEQ multiplex PCR, and the TCRdb table lists in-frame clones only, not all of them. Of 40,000 to 50,000 clones in the sample, about 94% were seen once. This CDR3 comprises 18 residues. The ends were cut back, 3 bases at V and 0 bases at J, with 15 bases in the middle. Germline loops: CDR1 LNHNV, CDR2 YYDKDF (reference sequence). The source is a young man with HIV. The source material was unsorted PBMCs, sampled roughly 9.4 years after starting antiretroviral therapy. This chain connects TRBV15 to TRBJ2-6; possible D gene TRBD2, 6 bases. The CDR3 region has the DNA TGTGCCACCAGCAGGGTCGCGGGACGGTTCTCTGGGGCCAACGTCCTGACTTTC. Its translation: CATSRVAGRFSGANVLTF. Together with reference TRBV15 and TRBJ2-6, the CDR3 gives the full variable domain: DAMVIQNPRYQVTQFGKPVTLSCSQTLNHNVMYWYQQKSSQAPKLLFHYYDKDFNNEADTPDNFQSRRPNTSFCFLDIRSPGLGDTAMYLCATSRVAGRFSGANVLTFGAGSRLTVL.